This entry lists 16 T cell receptor beta chains sequenced from one sample in a study of response to subunit inactivated influenza vaccine. TCRdb fed the RT-PCR reads into MiXCR, producing one record per CDR3 protein. The sample carries about 570,000 distinct CDR3 sequences, roughly 10% recorded once. This same sample was also part of a study on T cells expressing NK-cell markers. That source adds: Synthesis of TCR beta cDNA relied on 5'RACE template switching carrying UMIs.

The sequenced sample was PBMCs from blood, obtained on the day of vaccination. The receptor source for this set is a man aged 45-60 years who received an inactivated influenza vaccine.

The chain joins TRBV20-1 to TRBJ2-5; D uncertain. CDR3 length: 14 amino acids. V lost 0 bases to trimming and J lost 3 bases, with 11 bases between them. Germline-derived CDR1 and CDR2 are DFQATT and SNEGSKA (reference sequence). CDR3 sequence (DNA): TGCAGTGCTAGAGATATTGGGCAGGAAGAGACCCAGTACTTC. Its protein product is CSARDIGQEETQYF.

This clonotype was found a few times. The chain uses TRBV10-3 and TRBJ2-3; 7 nucleotides match TRBD2. CDR1 and CDR2 (germline): ENHRY, SYGVKD. The CDR3 totals 15 residues. V lost 5 bases and J lost 0; bases outside the gene matches: 5. The CDR3 reads CAISSRTSSTDTQYF. As DNA, the CDR3 is TGTGCCATCAGTTCCCGGACTAGTAGCACAGATACGCAGTATTTT.

This chain's CDR3 is CASSFSPGLAGLYQETQYF. The CDR3 DNA is TGTGCCAGCAGTTTCTCACCGGGACTAGCGGGACTGTACCAAGAGACCCAGTACTTC. This chain uses TRBV28 with TRBJ2-5; TRBD2 aligns across 13 bases. Losses at the gene ends were 3 bases for V and 0 bases for J; bases not matched to a gene: 10. Germline-derived CDR1 and CDR2 are MDHEN and SYDVKM. The CDR3 contains 19 residues.

The V gene is TRBV7-2, the J gene TRBJ2-2, with unresolved D. Germline V gene sequence: CDR1 SGHTA, CDR2 FQGNSA. The CDR3 covers 14 residues. Trimming removed 2 bases at V and 5 bases at J, with 9 bases between. The CDR3, as DNA: TGTGCCAGCAGCTTATTATTGGGGACCGGGGAGCTGTTTTTT. Translated, it gives CASSLLLGTGELFF.

This clonotype was seen a few times. This chain joins TRBV5-6 and TRBJ1-1; unclear D gene. This CDR3 has 17 amino acids. V was clipped by 0 bases and J by 4 bases, with 19 bases between them. Looked up from germline, CDR1 is SGHDT and CDR2 is YYEEEE. CDR3 bases: TGTGCCAGCAGCTTGGGGGGTATCGGGAGGATCGGCACTGAAGCTTTCTTT. Its protein product is CASSLGGIGRIGTEAFF.

This clonotype showed up many times. The V gene is TRBV20-1, the J gene TRBJ2-7; 10 nucleotides match TRBD2. The ends lost 1 base at V and 4 bases at J; junction bases unmatched: 7. The CDR3 spans 15 residues. Germline assignment: CDR1 DFQATT and CDR2 SNEGSKA (reference sequence). The CDR3 region is CSARALAGGAYEQYF. DNA for the CDR3: TGCAGTGCTAGAGCTTTAGCGGGAGGTGCTTACGAGCAGTACTTC.

This clonotype was seen a few times. This chain uses TRBV7-9 with TRBJ2-7; the D call may be TRBD1 or TRBD2 (6 bases each). Germline V gene lookup returns CDR1 SEHNR and CDR2 FQNEAQ (reference sequence). V was clipped by 2 bases and J by 0 bases, with 11 bases between them. The CDR3 covers 15 residues. CDR3 in amino acids: CASSLIGGHSYEQYF. Written as DNA, the CDR3 is TGTGCCAGCAGCTTAATCGGGGGCCACTCCTACGAGCAGTACTTC.

The chain combines TRBV2 with TRBJ2-3; D might be TRBD1 (5 bases). The CDR3 runs 15 residues. V was shortened by 6 bases and J by 6 bases, with 19 bases between the two germline ends. Germline V gene lookup returns CDR1 SNHLY and CDR2 FYNNEI. The CDR3 DNA reads as TGTGCCAGCAGACTTTCTGACAGTGGTATCGATACGCAGTATTTT. Its translation is CASRLSDSGIDTQYF.

The V call is TRBV20-1, the J call TRBJ2-5; the match to TRBD2 covers 11 bases. The germline CDR1 and CDR2 sequences are DFQATT and SNEGSKA (reference sequence). Losses at the gene ends were 6 bases for V and 3 bases for J; bases not matched to a gene: 6. The CDR3 totals 14 residues. The chain's CDR3 is CSAERGLAEETQYF. The CDR3 DNA reads as TGCAGTGCCGAACGGGGACTAGCGGAAGAGACCCAGTACTTC.

This chain links TRBV28 with TRBJ2-1; 11 nucleotides match TRBD2. Trimming cost V 8 bases and J 9 bases; bases outside gene matches: 6. Germline CDR1 MDHEN, CDR2 SYDVKM. The CDR3 runs to 13 residues. CDR3 in amino acids: CASVLAGGLEQFF. The CDR3 nucleotides read TGTGCCAGCGTATTAGCGGGAGGGCTTGAGCAGTTCTTC.

The V call is TRBV29-1, the J call TRBJ1-2, with D possibly being TRBD1 (5 bases). The CDR3 has 11 residues. Trimming left V 4 bases short and J 3 bases short, with 6 bases between. The V gene's germline CDR1 is SQVTM and CDR2 ANQGSEA. In DNA, the CDR3 is TGCAGCGTTGTAGGGGACTATGGCTACACCTTC. It specifies CSVVGDYGYTF.

This clonotype was found a few times. The gene calls are TRBV28 and TRBJ2-1; D not resolved. This CDR3 spans 14 amino acids. The V gene lost 7 bases and the J gene lost 4 bases, with 14 bases spanning the gap. Germline CDR1 MDHEN, CDR2 SYDVKM. The CDR3 spells CASNSGGTYNEQFF. The CDR3 region has the DNA TGTGCCAGCAATAGTGGCGGAACTTACAATGAGCAGTTCTTC.

This clonotype came up many times. The CDR3 nucleotides are TGCGCCAGCAGTGATGCTAGCACAGATACGCAGTATTTT. Protein product: CASSDASTDTQYF. This chain joins TRBV5-1 and TRBJ2-3; D call uncertain. With 5 bases removed from V and 0 bases from J, the gap between germline ends came to 7 bases. The CDR3 consists of 13 residues. Germline CDR1 and CDR2: SGHRS and YFSETQ.

The rearrangement uses TRBV4-3 and TRBJ2-2; TRBD1 might be the D (6 bases). Trimming shortened V by 1 base and J by 5 bases, and 14 bases separated the two germline ends. CDR1 and CDR2 (germline): LGHNA, YSLEER. The CDR3 extends over 16 amino acids. The CDR3 is CASSQARGLGTGELFF. The CDR3 DNA reads TGCGCCAGCAGCCAAGCCAGGGGATTGGGGACCGGGGAGCTGTTTTTT.

V gene TRBV12-3 or TRBV12-4 combines with J gene TRBJ2-3; 8 bases match TRBD2. CDR3 length: 12 residues. The CDR3 DNA sequence: TGTGCATCCGGGGGGGGCACAGATACGCAGTATTTT. Translated, it gives CASGGGTDTQYF.

The genes are TRBV7-8 and TRBJ2-5; no clear D gene. The length of the CDR3 is 13 residues. Trimming shortened V by 4 bases and J by 5 bases, and 11 bases separated the two germline ends. The V gene's germline CDR1 is SGHVS and CDR2 FQNEAQ. Here the CDR3 reads CASSYTEMETQYF. The DNA of the CDR3 is TGTGCCAGCAGCTATACGGAAATGGAGACCCAGTACTTC.